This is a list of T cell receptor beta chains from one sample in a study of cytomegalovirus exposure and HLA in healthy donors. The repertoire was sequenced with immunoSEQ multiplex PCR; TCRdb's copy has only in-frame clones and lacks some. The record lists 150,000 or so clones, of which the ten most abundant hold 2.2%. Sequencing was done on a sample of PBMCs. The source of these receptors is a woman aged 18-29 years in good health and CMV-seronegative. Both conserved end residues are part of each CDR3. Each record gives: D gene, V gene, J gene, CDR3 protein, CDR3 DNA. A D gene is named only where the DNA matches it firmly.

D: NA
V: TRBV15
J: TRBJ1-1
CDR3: CATSRSTENTEAFF
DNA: TGTGCCACCAGCAGATCGACAGAGAACACTGAAGCTTTCTTT

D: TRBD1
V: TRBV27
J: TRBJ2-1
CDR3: CASRTSGTGGLHEQFF
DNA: TGTGCCAGTCGAACCTCCGGGACAGGGGGCTTGCATGAGCAGTTCTTC

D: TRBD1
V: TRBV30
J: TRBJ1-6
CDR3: CAWNKRNGDRGLSYNSPLHF
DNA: TGTGCCTGGAATAAACGTAACGGGGACAGGGGGCTGTCCTATAATTCACCCCTCCACTTT

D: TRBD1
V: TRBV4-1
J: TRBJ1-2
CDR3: CASSQNDRGGYGYTF
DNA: TGCGCCAGCAGCCAAAACGACAGGGGTGGGTACGGCTACACCTTC

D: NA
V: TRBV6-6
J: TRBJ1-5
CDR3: CASSTGQSNQPQHF
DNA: TGTGCCAGCAGTACGGGACAAAGCAATCAGCCCCAGCATTTT

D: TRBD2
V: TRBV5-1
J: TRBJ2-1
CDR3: CASRRPPGLAGVGGYNEQFF
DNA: TGCGCCAGCAGAAGACCACCGGGACTAGCGGGAGTTGGGGGCTACAATGAGCAGTTCTTC

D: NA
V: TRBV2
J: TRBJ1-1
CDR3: CASNTHGTQMNTEAFF
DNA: TGTGCCAGCAACACCCACGGGACTCAGATGAACACTGAAGCTTTCTTT

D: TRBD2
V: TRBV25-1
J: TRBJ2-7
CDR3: CASSESSSGGSKPHEQYF
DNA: TGTGCCAGCAGTGAATCGTCTAGCGGGGGGTCTAAGCCCCACGAGCAGTACTTC

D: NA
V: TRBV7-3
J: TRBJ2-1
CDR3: CASSLNRDNEQFF
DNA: TGTGCCAGCAGCTTAAACAGGGACAATGAGCAGTTCTTC

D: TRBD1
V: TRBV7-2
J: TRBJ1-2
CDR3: CASSPGQNYGYTF
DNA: TGTGCCAGCAGCCCGGGACAGAACTATGGCTACACCTTC

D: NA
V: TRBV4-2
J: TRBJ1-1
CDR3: CASSQDRVGTEAFF
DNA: TGTGCCAGCAGCCAAGATCGGGTTGGCACTGAAGCTTTCTTT

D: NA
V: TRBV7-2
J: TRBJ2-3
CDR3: CASSLMSSGSGDTQYF
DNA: TGTGCCAGCAGCTTAATGAGTAGCGGCTCAGGAGATACGCAGTATTTT

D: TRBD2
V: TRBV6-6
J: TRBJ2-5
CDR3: CASSGTSGRAETQYF
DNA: TGTGCCAGCAGTGGGACTAGCGGGAGGGCCGAGACCCAGTACTTC

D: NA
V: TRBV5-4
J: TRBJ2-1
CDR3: CASSSRFRPGNEQFF
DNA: TGTGCCAGCAGCTCCCGTTTCCGCCCCGGGAATGAGCAGTTCTTC

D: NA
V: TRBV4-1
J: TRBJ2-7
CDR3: CASSQDSLAAYEQYF
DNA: TGCGCCAGCAGCCAAGATTCCCTGGCTGCCTACGAGCAGTACTTC

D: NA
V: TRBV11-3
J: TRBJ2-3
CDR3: CASSLVFSDTQYF
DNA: TGTGCCAGCAGCTTAGTATTTTCGGATACGCAGTATTTT

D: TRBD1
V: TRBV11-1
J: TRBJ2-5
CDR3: CASSLAGEGGEETQYF
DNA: TGTGCCAGCAGCTTAGCGGGGGAAGGGGGCGAAGAGACCCAGTACTTC

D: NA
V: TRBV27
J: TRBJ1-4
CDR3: CASSFRTDPNEKLFF
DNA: TGTGCCAGCAGTTTCAGGACAGACCCTAATGAAAAACTGTTTTTT

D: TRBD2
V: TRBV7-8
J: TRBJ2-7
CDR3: CASSTRLAWEQYF
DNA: TGTGCCAGCAGCACCCGACTAGCATGGGAGCAGTACTTC

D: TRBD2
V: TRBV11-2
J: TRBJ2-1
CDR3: CASSLVRGRDSYNEQFF
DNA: TGTGCCAGCAGCTTAGTTAGAGGGAGGGACTCCTACAATGAGCAGTTCTTC

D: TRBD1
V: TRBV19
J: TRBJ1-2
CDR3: CASSRDRATNYGYTF
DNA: TGTGCCAGTAGTAGGGACAGGGCTACTAACTATGGCTACACCTTC

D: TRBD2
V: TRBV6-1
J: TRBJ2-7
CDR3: CASSEALGTSNIYEQYF
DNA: TGTGCCAGCAGTGAAGCGCTCGGGACTAGCAATATATACGAGCAGTACTTC

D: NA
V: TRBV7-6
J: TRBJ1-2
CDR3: CASSPIRLNQGYGYTF
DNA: TGTGCCAGCAGTCCCATCCGACTCAACCAGGGTTATGGCTACACCTTC

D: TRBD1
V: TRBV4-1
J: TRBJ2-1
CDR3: CASRGTGEGESQFF
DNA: TGCGCCAGCAGAGGGACAGGCGAGGGAGAAAGCCAGTTCTTC

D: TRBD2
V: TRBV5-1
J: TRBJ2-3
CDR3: CASSRTSGGSTDTQYF
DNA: TGCGCCAGCAGCCGGACTAGCGGGGGGAGCACAGATACGCAGTATTTT

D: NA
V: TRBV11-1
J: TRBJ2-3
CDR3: CASSLGLLVTDTQYF
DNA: TGTGCCAGCAGCTTAGGATTACTAGTCACAGATACGCAGTATTTT

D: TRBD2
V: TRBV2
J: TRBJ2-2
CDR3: CASSQGLAGSGELFF
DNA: TGTGCCAGCAGTCAGGGACTAGCGGGGTCCGGGGAGCTGTTTTTT

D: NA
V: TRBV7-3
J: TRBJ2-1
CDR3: CASSFTRDNYNEQFF
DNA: TGTGCCAGCAGCTTCACCCGGGACAATTACAATGAGCAGTTCTTC

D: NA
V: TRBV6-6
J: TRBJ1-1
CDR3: CASSYSGRGWGEAFF
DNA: TGTGCCAGCAGTTACTCGGGGAGGGGCTGGGGTGAAGCTTTCTTT

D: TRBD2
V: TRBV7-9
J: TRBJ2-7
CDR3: CASSPGLADSYEQYF
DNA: TGTGCCAGCAGCCCCGGGCTAGCGGACTCCTACGAGCAGTACTTC

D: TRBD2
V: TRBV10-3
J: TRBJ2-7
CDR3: CATGTSGNAYEQYF
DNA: TGTGCCACCGGAACTAGCGGGAATGCCTACGAGCAGTACTTC

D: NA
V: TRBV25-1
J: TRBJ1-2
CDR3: CASSRRDTYGYTF
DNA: TGTGCCAGCAGTCGACGGGACACCTATGGCTACACCTTC

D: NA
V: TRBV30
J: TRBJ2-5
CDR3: CAWSVGGQVETQYF
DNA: TGTGCCTGGAGTGTCGGCGGGCAGGTAGAGACCCAGTACTTC

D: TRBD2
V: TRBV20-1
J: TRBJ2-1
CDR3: CSARAGDEQFF
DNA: TGCAGTGCTAGGGCGGGGGATGAGCAGTTCTTC

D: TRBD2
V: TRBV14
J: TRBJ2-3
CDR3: CASSGRGTSGRWVDTDTQYF
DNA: TGTGCCAGCAGCGGAAGAGGGACTAGCGGGAGGTGGGTCGACACAGATACGCAGTATTTT

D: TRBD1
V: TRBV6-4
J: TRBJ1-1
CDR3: CASSPQGAATEAFF
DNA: TGTGCCAGCAGTCCCCAGGGGGCGGCCACTGAAGCTTTCTTT

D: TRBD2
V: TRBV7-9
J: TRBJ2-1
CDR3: CASSLGSAGGYDEQFF
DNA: TGTGCCAGCAGCTTAGGATCAGCGGGAGGTTACGATGAGCAGTTCTTC

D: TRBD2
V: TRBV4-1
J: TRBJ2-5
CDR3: CASSQGHPAGLAETQYF
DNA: TGCGCCAGCAGCCAAGGTCATCCAGCGGGACTGGCGGAGACCCAGTACTTC

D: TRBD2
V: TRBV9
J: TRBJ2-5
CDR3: CASSVATSGYQETQYF
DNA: TGTGCCAGCAGCGTAGCGACTAGCGGATACCAAGAGACCCAGTACTTC

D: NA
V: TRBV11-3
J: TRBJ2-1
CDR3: CASSSTIRRHEQFF
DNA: TGTGCCAGCAGCTCCACTATCCGGCGCCATGAGCAGTTCTTC

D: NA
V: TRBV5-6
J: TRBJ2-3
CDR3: CASTWERTDTQYF
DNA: TGTGCCAGCACATGGGAGCGCACAGATACGCAGTATTTT

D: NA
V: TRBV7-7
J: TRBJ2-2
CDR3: CASSFSPGTGELFF
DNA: TGTGCCAGCAGCTTCTCCCCCGGGACAGGGGAGCTGTTTTTT

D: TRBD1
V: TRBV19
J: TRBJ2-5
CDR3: CASTPDRSQQTQYF
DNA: TGTGCCAGTACCCCGGACAGGTCGCAGCAGACCCAGTACTTC

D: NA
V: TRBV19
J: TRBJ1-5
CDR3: CASSILIGGQGHQPQHF
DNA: TGTGCCAGTAGTATCCTTATCGGGGGGCAGGGACATCAGCCCCAGCATTTT

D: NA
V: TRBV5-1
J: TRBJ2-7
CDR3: CASTPDSLETYEQYF
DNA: TGCGCCAGCACCCCAGACAGCCTCGAAACCTACGAGCAGTACTTC

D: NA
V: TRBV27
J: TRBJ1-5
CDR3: CASSFRGNQPQHF
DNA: TGTGCCAGCAGTTTCCGGGGTAATCAGCCCCAGCATTTT

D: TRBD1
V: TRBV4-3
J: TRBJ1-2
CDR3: CASSEGQGAPYGYTF
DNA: TGCGCCAGCAGTGAGGGACAGGGGGCCCCCTATGGCTACACCTTC

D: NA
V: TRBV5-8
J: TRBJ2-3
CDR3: CASNQRVIPDTQYF
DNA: TGTGCCAGCAACCAGCGGGTCATCCCAGATACGCAGTATTTT

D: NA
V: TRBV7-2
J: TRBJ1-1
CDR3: CASSLGPQTRTEAFF
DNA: TGTGCCAGCAGCTTAGGGCCTCAAACTAGGACTGAAGCTTTCTTT

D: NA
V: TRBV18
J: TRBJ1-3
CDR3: CASSPFDSGSGNTIYF
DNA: TGTGCCAGCTCACCCTTCGACAGTGGCTCTGGAAACACCATATATTTT

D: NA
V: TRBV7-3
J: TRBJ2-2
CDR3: CASSLAGATGELFF
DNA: TGTGCCAGCAGCTTAGCAGGGGCCACCGGGGAGCTGTTTTTT

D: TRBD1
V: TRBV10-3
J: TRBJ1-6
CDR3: CAISRDSPNSPLHF
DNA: TGTGCCATCAGCCGGGACAGCCCAAATTCACCCCTCCACTTT